This TCR beta chain was profiled in a study of cytomegalovirus exposure and HLA in healthy donors. The germline CDR1 and CDR2 sequences are LGHNA and YNFKEQ. The CDR3 has 17 residues. PCR used 60 Vbeta primers and 13 Jbeta primers. Method: immunoSEQ multiplex PCR; TCRdb's copy keeps in-frame clones and lacks some. The sample comprises 75,000 to 90,000 clones, more than 60% of which are singletons, and roughly 13% rests with the top ten. This receptor was identified in a human donor in good health. The chain uses TRBV4-2 and TRBJ2-5; possibly TRBD1 for D (6 bases). The DNA end is a closer match to TRBJ2-7, so the J assignment may be wrong. The sample taken for sequencing was PBMCs. CDR3 loop: CASSQEPPGHLNYEQYF. The CDR3 DNA follows: TGTGCCAGCAGCCAAGAACCGCCGGGACACCTTAACTACGAGCAGTACTTC.